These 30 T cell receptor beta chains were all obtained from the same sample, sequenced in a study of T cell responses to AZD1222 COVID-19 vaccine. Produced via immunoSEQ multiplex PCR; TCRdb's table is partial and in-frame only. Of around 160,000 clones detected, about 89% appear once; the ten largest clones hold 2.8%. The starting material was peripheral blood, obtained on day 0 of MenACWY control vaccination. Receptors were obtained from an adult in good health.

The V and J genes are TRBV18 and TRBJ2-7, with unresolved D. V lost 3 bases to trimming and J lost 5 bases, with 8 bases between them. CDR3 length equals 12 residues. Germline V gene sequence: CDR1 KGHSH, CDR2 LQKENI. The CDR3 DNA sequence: TGTGCCAGCTCACCGTCGGGCCACGAGCAGTACTTC. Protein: CASSPSGHEQYF.

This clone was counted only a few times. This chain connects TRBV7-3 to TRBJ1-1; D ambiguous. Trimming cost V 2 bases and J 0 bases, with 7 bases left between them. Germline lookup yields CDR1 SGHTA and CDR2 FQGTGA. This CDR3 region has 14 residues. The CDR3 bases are TGTGCCAGCAGCTTAGAGGGAATGAACACTGAAGCTTTCTTT. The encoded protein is CASSLEGMNTEAFF.

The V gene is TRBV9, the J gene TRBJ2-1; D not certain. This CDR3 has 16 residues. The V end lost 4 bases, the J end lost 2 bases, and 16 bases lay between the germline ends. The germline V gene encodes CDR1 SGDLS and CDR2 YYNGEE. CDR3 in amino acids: CASSPQGLKPYNEQFF. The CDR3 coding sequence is TGTGCCAGCAGCCCCCAAGGGCTTAAGCCCTACAATGAGCAGTTCTTC.

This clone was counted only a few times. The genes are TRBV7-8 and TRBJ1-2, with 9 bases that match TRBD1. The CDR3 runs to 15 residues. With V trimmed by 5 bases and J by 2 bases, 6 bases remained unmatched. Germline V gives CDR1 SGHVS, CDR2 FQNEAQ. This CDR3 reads CASSNRTGANYGYTF. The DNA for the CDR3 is TGTGCCAGCAGCAACCGGACAGGGGCGAACTATGGCTACACCTTC.

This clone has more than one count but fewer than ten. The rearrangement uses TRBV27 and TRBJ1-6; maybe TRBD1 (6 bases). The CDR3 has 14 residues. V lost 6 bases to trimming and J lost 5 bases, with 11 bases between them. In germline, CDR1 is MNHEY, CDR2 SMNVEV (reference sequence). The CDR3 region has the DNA TGTGCCAGCAGGAACGGGGGGCATAATTCACCCCTCCACTTT. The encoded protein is CASRNGGHNSPLHF.

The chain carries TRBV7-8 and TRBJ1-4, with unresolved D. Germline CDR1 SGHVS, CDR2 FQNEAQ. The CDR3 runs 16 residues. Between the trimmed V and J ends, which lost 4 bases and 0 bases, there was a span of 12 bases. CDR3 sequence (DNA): TGTGCCAGCAGCTACCGACGAGGGTCAACTAATGAAAAACTGTTTTTT. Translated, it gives CASSYRRGSTNEKLFF.

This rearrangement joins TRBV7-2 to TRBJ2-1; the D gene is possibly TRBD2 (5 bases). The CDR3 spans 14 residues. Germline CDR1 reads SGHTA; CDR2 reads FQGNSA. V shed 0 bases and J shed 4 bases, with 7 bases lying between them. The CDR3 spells CASSLAGEYNEQFF. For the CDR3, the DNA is TGTGCCAGCAGCTTAGCGGGAGAGTACAATGAGCAGTTCTTC. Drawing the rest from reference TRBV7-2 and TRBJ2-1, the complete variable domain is GAGVSQSPSNKVTEKGKDVELRCDPISGHTALYWYRQSLGQGLEFLIYFQGNSAPDKSGLPSDRFSAERTGGSVSTLTIQRTQQEDSAVYLCASSLAGEYNEQFFGPGTRLTVL.

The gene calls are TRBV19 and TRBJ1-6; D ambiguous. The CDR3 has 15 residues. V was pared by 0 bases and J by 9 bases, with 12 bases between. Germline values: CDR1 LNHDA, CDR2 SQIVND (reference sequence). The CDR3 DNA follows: TGTGCCAGTAGTATAGAGGGCCTTAGGAGTTCACCCCTCCACTTT. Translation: CASSIEGLRSSPLHF. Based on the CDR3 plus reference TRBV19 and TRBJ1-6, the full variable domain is DGGITQSPKYLFRKEGQNVTLSCEQNLNHDAMYWYRQDPGQGLRLIYYSQIVNDFQKGDIAEGYSVSREKKESFPLTVTSAQKNPTAFYLCASSIEGLRSSPLHFGNGTRLTVT.

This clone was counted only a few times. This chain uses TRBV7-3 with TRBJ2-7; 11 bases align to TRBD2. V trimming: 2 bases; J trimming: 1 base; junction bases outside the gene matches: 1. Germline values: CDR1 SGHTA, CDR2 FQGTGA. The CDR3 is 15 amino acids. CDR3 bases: TGTGCCAGCAGCTTACTAGCGGGGGGTTCCTACGAGCAGTACTTC. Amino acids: CASSLLAGGSYEQYF. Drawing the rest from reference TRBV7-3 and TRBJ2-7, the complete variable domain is GAGVSQTPSNKVTEKGKYVELRCDPISGHTALYWYRQSLGQGPEFLIYFQGTGAADDSGLPNDRFFAVRPEGSVSTLKIQRTERGDSAVYLCASSLLAGGSYEQYFGPGTRLTVT.

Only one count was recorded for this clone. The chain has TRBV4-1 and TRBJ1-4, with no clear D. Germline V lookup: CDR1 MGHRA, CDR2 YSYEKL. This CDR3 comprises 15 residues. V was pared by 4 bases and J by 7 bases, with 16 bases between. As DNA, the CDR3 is TGCGCCAGCAGCCTCATCAGGCTGGTCGGTGAAAAACTGTTTTTT. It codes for CASSLIRLVGEKLFF.

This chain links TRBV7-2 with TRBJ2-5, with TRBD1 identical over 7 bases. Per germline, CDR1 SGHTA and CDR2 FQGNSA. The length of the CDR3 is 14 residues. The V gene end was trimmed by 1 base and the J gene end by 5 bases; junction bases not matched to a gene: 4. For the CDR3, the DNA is TGTGCCAGCAGCTTAGAAGGGGGCCCGGAGACCCAGTACTTC. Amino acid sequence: CASSLEGGPETQYF.

The CDR3 region is CASSLLTGGYEQYF. The CDR3 region has the DNA TGTGCCAGCAGCCTCTTGACAGGGGGCTACGAGCAGTACTTC. The V and J genes are TRBV14 and TRBJ2-7; 9 nucleotides agree with TRBD1. Germline V gene data show CDR1 as SGHDN and CDR2 as FVKESK. V lost 4 bases and J lost 3; bases outside the gene matches: 4. The CDR3 length is 14 residues.

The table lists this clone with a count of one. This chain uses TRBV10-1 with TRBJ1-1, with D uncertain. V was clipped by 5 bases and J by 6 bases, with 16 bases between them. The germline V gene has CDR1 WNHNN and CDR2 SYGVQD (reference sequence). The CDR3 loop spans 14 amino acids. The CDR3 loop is CASSPSGVKAEAFF. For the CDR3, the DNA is TGCGCCAGCAGTCCCTCCGGGGTCAAGGCTGAAGCTTTCTTT.

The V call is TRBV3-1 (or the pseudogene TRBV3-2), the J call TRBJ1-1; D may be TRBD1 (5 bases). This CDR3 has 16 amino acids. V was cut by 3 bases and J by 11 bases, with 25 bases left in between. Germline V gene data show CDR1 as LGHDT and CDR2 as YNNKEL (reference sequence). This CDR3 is CASSQESGTRTGGAFF. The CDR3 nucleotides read TGTGCCAGCAGCCAGGAGAGCGGGACGCGGACCGGTGGGGCTTTCTTT.

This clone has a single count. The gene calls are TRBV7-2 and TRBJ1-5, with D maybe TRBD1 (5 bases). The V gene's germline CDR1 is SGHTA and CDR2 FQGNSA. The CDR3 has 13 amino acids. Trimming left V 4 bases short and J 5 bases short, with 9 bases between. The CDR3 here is CASSSQGDQPQHF. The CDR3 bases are TGTGCCAGCAGCTCCCAAGGGGATCAGCCCCAGCATTTT. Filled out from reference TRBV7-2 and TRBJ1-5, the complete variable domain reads GAGVSQSPSNKVTEKGKDVELRCDPISGHTALYWYRQSLGQGLEFLIYFQGNSAPDKSGLPSDRFSAERTGGSVSTLTIQRTQQEDSAVYLCASSSQGDQPQHFGDGTRLSIL.

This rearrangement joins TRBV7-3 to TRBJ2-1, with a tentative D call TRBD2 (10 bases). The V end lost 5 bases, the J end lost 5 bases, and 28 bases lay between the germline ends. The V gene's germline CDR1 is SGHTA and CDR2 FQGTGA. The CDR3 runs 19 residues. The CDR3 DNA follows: TGTGCCAGCAGCCCGGGGACAGGGAGAGCGGGAGGGGGAAACAATGAGCAGTTCTTC. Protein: CASSPGTGRAGGGNNEQFF.

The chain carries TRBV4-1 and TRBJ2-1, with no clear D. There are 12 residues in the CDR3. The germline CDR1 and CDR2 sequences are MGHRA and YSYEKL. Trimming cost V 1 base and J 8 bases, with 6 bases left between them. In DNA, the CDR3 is TGCGCCAGCAGCCAAGCGGGTTATGAGCAGTTCTTC. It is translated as CASSQAGYEQFF.

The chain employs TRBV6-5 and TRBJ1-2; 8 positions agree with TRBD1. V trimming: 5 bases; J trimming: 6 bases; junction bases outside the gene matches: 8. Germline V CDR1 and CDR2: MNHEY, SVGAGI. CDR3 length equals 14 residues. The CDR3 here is CASSRGTTGDGYTF. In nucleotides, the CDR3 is TGTGCCAGCAGTCGAGGAACGACAGGGGATGGCTACACCTTC.

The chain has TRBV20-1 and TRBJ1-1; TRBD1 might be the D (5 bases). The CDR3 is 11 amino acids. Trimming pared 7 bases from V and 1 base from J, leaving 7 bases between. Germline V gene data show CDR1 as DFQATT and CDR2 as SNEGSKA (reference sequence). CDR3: CSVGENTEAFF. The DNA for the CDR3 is TGCAGTGTAGGGGAGAACACTGAAGCTTTCTTT.

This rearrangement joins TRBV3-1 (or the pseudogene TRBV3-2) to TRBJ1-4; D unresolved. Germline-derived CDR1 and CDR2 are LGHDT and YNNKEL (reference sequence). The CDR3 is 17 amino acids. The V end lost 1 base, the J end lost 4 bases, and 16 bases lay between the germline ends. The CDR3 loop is CASSQVPTTASNEKLFF. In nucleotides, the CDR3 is TGTGCCAGCAGCCAAGTCCCCACGACGGCGAGTAATGAAAAACTGTTTTTT.

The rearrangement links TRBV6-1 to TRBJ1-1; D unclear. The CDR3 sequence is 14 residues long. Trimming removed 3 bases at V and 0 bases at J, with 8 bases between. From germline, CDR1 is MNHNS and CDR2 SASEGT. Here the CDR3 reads CASSDTPVNTEAFF. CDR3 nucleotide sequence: TGTGCCAGCAGTGACACCCCGGTGAACACTGAAGCTTTCTTT.

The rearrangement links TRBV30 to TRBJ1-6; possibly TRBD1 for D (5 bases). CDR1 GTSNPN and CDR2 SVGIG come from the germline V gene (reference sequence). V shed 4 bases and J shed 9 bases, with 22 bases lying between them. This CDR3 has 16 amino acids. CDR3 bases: TGTGCCTGGAAGGTCGAGTCGGCAGGGCCAACTTCACCCCTCCACTTT. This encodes CAWKVESAGPTSPLHF.

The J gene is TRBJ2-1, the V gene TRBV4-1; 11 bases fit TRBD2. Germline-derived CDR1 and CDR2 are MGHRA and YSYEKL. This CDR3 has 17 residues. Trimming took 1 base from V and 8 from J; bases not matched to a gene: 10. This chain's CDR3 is CASSQGNSGGARHEQFF. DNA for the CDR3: TGCGCCAGCAGCCAAGGAAATAGCGGGGGGGCCCGGCATGAGCAGTTCTTC.

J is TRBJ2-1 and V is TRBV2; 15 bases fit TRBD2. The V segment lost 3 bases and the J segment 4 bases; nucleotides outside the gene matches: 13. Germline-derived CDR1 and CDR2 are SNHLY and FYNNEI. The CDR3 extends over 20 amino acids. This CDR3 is CASSDDPGLAGGRTYNEQFF. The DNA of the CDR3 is TGTGCCAGCAGTGATGACCCGGGACTAGCGGGAGGACGGACTTACAATGAGCAGTTCTTC.

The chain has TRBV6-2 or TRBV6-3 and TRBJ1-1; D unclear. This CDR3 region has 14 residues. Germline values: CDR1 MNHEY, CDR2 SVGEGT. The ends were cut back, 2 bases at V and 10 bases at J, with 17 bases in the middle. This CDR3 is CASSYPLGIWPAFF. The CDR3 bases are TGTGCCAGCAGTTACCCTCTAGGGATCTGGCCAGCTTTCTTT.

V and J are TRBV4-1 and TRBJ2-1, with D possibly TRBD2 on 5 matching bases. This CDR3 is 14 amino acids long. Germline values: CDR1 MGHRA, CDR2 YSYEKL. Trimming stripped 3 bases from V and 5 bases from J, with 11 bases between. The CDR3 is CASSQRAADNEQFF. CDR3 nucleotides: TGCGCCAGCAGCCAGAGGGCTGCAGACAATGAGCAGTTCTTC.

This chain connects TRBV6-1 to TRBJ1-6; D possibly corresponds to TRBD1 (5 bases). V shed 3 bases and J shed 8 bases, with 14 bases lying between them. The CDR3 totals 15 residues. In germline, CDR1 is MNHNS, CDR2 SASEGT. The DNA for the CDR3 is TGTGCCAGCAGTGAGGTGGGGGGGAATCATTCACCCCTCCACTTT. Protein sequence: CASSEVGGNHSPLHF.

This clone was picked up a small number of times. CDR3 sequence reads: CAWSVRQGGEKLFF. The CDR3 DNA is TGTGCCTGGAGTGTACGGCAGGGTGGGGAAAAACTGTTTTTT. The chain uses TRBV30 and TRBJ1-4, with D possibly matching TRBD1 (5 bases). This CDR3 comprises 14 residues. V gave up 0 bases and J gave up 8 bases, with 13 bases separating them. The V gene's germline CDR1 is GTSNPN and CDR2 SVGIG (reference sequence). The full variable domain, with the rest looked up from reference TRBV30 and TRBJ1-4, is SQTIHQWPATLVQPVGSPLSLECTVEGTSNPNLYWYRQAAGRGLQLLFYSVGIGQISSEVPQNLSASRPQDRQFILSSKKLLLSDSGFYLCAWSVRQGGEKLFFGSGTQLSVL.

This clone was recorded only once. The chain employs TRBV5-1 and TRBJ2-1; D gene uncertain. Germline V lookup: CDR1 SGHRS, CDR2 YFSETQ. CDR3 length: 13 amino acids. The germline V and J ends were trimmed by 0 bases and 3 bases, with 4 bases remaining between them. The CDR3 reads CASSLDNYNEQFF. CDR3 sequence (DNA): TGCGCCAGCAGCTTGGACAACTACAATGAGCAGTTCTTC.

CDR3 amino acids: CASSTQGWTEAFF. CDR3 in DNA: TGTGCCAGCAGCACACAGGGGTGGACTGAAGCTTTCTTT. The V gene is TRBV12-3 or TRBV12-4, the J gene TRBJ1-1, with TRBD1 matching 7 bases. The CDR3 length is 13 residues. The V segment lost 6 bases and the J segment 5 bases; nucleotides outside the gene matches: 6.